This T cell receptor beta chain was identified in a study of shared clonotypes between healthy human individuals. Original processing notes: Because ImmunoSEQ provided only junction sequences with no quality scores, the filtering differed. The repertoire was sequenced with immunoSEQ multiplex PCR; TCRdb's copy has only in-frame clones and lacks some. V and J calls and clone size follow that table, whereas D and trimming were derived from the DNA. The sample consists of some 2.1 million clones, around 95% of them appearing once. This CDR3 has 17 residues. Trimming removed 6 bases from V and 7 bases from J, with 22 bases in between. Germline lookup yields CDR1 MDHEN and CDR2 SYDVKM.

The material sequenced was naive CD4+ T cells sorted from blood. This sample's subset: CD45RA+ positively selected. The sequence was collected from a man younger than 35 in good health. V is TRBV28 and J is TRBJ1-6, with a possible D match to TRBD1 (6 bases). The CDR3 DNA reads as TGTGCCAGCAGCCCCGGAGGGACACCAGCGGGGAATTCACCCCTCCACTTT. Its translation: CASSPGGTPAGNSPLHF.